The clone carrying this T cell receptor beta chain was seen many times. As TCR cDNA was made by 5'RACE template switching, a universal primer site and UMIs were added. TCRdb reanalysed the 5' RACE reads using MiXCR and keeps one entry per CDR3 protein. The data show approximately 240,000 distinct CDR3 sequences, 3.6% seen once. The sample originates from a study of T cells after yellow fever vaccination. This clonotype originated in a young man who received the YFV17D yellow fever vaccine. This sample comprised PBMCs, obtained 15 days after the yellow fever booster vaccination.

The DNA for the CDR3 is TGTGCCAGCAGAGAGTCCCCCGGGCAGGGGCGCTCTGGGGCCAACGTCCTGACTTTC. Translation gives CASRESPGQGRSGANVLTF. The V gene is TRBV28, the J gene TRBJ2-6, with a possible D match to TRBD1 (6 bases). CDR1 is MDHEN, CDR2 SYDVKM, per germline. This CDR3 contains 19 residues. With 6 bases removed from V and 0 bases from J, the gap between germline ends came to 21 bases.